This T cell receptor beta chain was sequenced during a study of human T cells and chemical hapten exposure. TCRdb re-called the RACE reads through MiXCR, storing one row per CDR3 protein. The sample contains under 400,000 distinct CDR3 sequences, 5.1% of which appear only once. Germline-derived CDR1 and CDR2 are SGHDT and YYEEEE. The CDR3 is made up of 13 amino acids. With V trimmed by 4 bases and J by 4 bases, 3 bases remained unmatched. This clonotype was detected ten times or more. The time point is: pre-sensitization, week 0. The treatment here: therapeutic diphenylcyclopropenone sensitization with weekly scalp DPC.

V gene TRBV5-6 combines with J gene TRBJ1-2; 8 bases fit TRBD1. This sequence was found in a woman aged 45-65 years with alopecia areata. Some clones in this sample may be carry-over from other donors' samples. Sequencing used whole blood, obtained in connection with sensitization to the hapten diphenylcyclopropenone (DPC). The chain's CDR3 is CASSPGGLYGYTF. The CDR3 bases are TGTGCCAGCAGCCCAGGGGGCCTCTATGGCTACACCTTC.